Detailed here is one T cell receptor beta chain. The antigen it binds to is not known. No base quality information exists; no much larger clone differs at one position. The data originate from a study of shared T cell receptors in the human thymus (dated by TCRdb to the early 2020s). In the study overall: The study examined how the human thymus generates shared, self-reactive T-cell receptor alpha chains.

Library generation was performed with the immunoSEQ multiplex PCR assay. The table comes from immuneACCESS by way of TCRdb, which keeps in-frame sequences with V and J called. Part of the clones is missing from these tables; in studies checked, under half for an unresolved V gene and the rest for unknown reasons. Recorded for this sample are 700,000 or so clones; approximately 85% of them occurred a single time. Around 0.0099% of the sample lies in the top ten. The CDR3 goes from the cysteine to the phenylalanine over 16 residues. The only DNA kept is the CDR3, 48 bases in frame from the first base. V gives up 2 bases and J gives up 0 bases, and the segment between their germline ends measures 13 bases. CDR1 and CDR2, looked up from the germline V gene, are MGHRA and YSYEKL. This sample also appeared in a second study, on human thymus T cells. The second study's authors report: The donors were immunologically healthy infants in Finland who had open corrective cardiac surgery for congenital heart defects. The thymus tissue came from surgical resects taken out during corrective cardiac surgery. Biased V and J gene segment usage appeared to be present in both thymic and peripheral blood repertoires. According to the related research, thymic TCR repertoires were highly overlapping among unrelated individuals. The study used eight infant thymus samples plus four related peripheral blood samples to characterize TCR alpha and beta repertoires. Donor ages ranging from roughly 7 to 250 days were recorded, and a handful of male and a couple of female infants were included in the cohort. Thymocytes were released mechanically from tissue and stored at -70 °C as pellets of roughly 8.5-32 million cells. A QIAsymphony instrument was used to extract genomic DNA from frozen cell pellets. The immunoSEQ multiplex PCR assay was used to amplify the TCRB and TCRAD loci from a standardized amount of quality-controlled genomic DNA. The amplicons covered the V(D)J region and were long enough to include the CDR3 and to identify the V and J genes. Through the commercial immunoSEQ service, the amplicons were sequenced on an Illumina platform. Primer bias and sequencing errors were corrected as previously described, and TCRAD and TCRB definitions were based on the IMGT database. Repertoires were analysed with immunoSEQ Analyzer 3.0 and VDJTools, covering basic statistics, V/J segment usage, diversity estimates, rarefaction and pairwise overlap. Diversity was estimated using the Chao1, ChaoE, Efron-Thisted, Shannon and inverse Simpson indices, and was also estimated on datasets down-sampled to the size of the smallest sample. Repertoire overlap was determined by strict matching of CDR3 nucleotide sequence, V gene and J gene, and Jaccard-based multidimensional scaling clustering was applied. On average, roughly 810,000 unique TCRB clonotypes were obtained from thymus samples, compared with approximately 80,000 from blood samples.

The sequence is built from TRBV4-1 and TRBJ1-1; TRBD1 is possibly the D segment (5 matching bases). The TCR originated in a girl less than two years old with a congenital heart defect. Donor details come from another sample of the same person, matched by shared clones. Sample: thymocytes. Here is the DNA: TGCGCCAGCAGCCAATATACGACAGTTATGAACACTGAAGCTTTCTTT. This translates into CASSQYTTVMNTEAFF.